The 20 T cell receptor beta chains listed next were all sequenced from one sample in a study of early T cells in non-severe SARS-CoV-2 infection. Each CDR3 protein gets one entry after TCRdb re-called the 5' RACE reads with MiXCR. The table lists 60,000 to 65,000 distinct CDR3 sequences, around 13% of them singletons. Sequencing was done on a sample of whole blood. The receptor set was obtained from an adult who was a healthcare worker with PCR-confirmed SARS-CoV-2 infection or an uninfected control (not recorded which).

This clonotype was counted ten times or more. The chain is built from TRBV6-2 or TRBV6-3 and TRBJ2-1; 12 bases fit TRBD2. V lost 6 bases, J lost 4 bases, and 4 bases stayed unmatched. CDR1 and CDR2 from the germline V gene are MNHEY and SVGEGT. The CDR3 is made up of 15 amino acids. The CDR3 DNA reads TGTGCCAGCAGCCTACTAGCGGGGGGTTACAATGAGCAGTTCTTC. The encoded protein is CASSLLAGGYNEQFF.

The chain is built from TRBV11-3 and TRBJ2-5; TRBD1 matches at 10 bases. V shed 3 bases, J shed 5 bases, and the junction held 6 bases outside the gene matches. The V gene's germline CDR1 is SGHNT and CDR2 YENEEA. The CDR3 covers 15 residues. The CDR3 spells CASSFGQGDSETQYF. The CDR3 bases are TGTGCCAGCAGCTTCGGACAGGGGGATTCGGAGACCCAGTACTTC.

Worth noting for this clonotype: One base away lies a much larger clone, so this may be a sequencing read error. The chain couples TRBV20-1 to TRBJ2-7; 9 bases fit TRBD2. The CDR3 has 17 amino acids. CDR1 is DFQATT and CDR2 is SNEGSKA in the germline V gene (reference sequence). The ends lost 0 bases at V and 0 bases at J; junction bases unmatched: 9. CDR3 in DNA: TGCAGTGCTAGAGATCTCCGGACTAGCGTGGGCTCCTACGAGCAGTACTTC. Translation gives CSARDLRTSVGSYEQYF.

This clonotype was observed at least ten times. The chain carries TRBV28 and TRBJ2-7, with D tentatively TRBD1 (7 bases). Germline lookup yields CDR1 MDHEN and CDR2 SYDVKM. V was clipped by 5 bases and J by 2 bases, with 13 bases between them. CDR3 size: 14 residues. The CDR3 is CASSPAGGPYEQYF. The DNA for the CDR3 is TGTGCCAGCAGTCCAGCAGGGGGGCCCTACGAGCAGTACTTC. Variable domain in full (rest from reference TRBV28 and TRBJ2-7): DVKVTQSSRYLVKRTGEKVFLECVQDMDHENMFWYRQDPGLGLRLIYFSYDVKMKEKGDIPEGYSVSREKKERFSLILESASTNQTSMYLCASSPAGGPYEQYFGPGTRLTVT.

Many counts were recorded for this clonotype. The chain recombines TRBV4-1 with TRBJ2-3; D unresolved. This CDR3 has 15 amino acids. V was pared by 4 bases and J by 4 bases, with 15 bases between. Germline CDR1 reads MGHRA; CDR2 reads YSYEKL. CDR3 sequence (DNA): TGCGCCAGCAGCCCGTCTAGGTCTAACGCAGATACGCAGTATTTT. This encodes CASSPSRSNADTQYF.

The rearrangement links TRBV12-3 or TRBV12-4 to TRBJ1-1; D not certain. V was cut by 5 bases and J by 2 bases, with 12 bases left in between. The CDR3 is 14 residues long. CDR3 amino acids: CASSPRGRNTEAFF. The DNA of the CDR3 is TGTGCCAGCAGTCCAAGAGGGAGAAACACTGAAGCTTTCTTT.

There are a few counts of this clonotype. V gene TRBV10-3 combines with J gene TRBJ2-5; no definite D call. From germline, CDR1 is ENHRY and CDR2 SYGVKD. This CDR3 is built from 18 residues. Trimming removed 4 bases at V and 5 bases at J, with 26 bases between. The chain's CDR3 is CAISGRPRRLEDWETQYF. Here the CDR3 DNA reads TGTGCCATCAGTGGCCGGCCCAGAAGACTCGAGGATTGGGAGACCCAGTACTTC.

This clonotype has at least ten counts. V and J are TRBV9 and TRBJ1-1, with a weak D call TRBD1 (5 bases). Per germline, CDR1 SGDLS and CDR2 YYNGEE. The CDR3 consists of 13 residues. V was shortened by 0 bases and J by 6 bases, with 9 bases between the two germline ends. CDR3 bases: TGTGCCAGCAGCGTAGACTGGGGGGCTGAAGCTTTCTTT. Translating it yields CASSVDWGAEAFF.

V is TRBV28 and J is TRBJ2-2, with 9 bases lining up with TRBD1. There are 15 residues in the CDR3. Losses at the gene ends were 7 bases for V and 7 bases for J; bases not matched to a gene: 10. The V gene's germline CDR1 is MDHEN and CDR2 SYDVKM. The CDR3, as DNA: TGTGCCAGCAAGCTCGGACAGGGGAGGCACGGGGAGCTGTTTTTT. Protein product: CASKLGQGRHGELFF.

This clonotype has only a few counts. The chain uses TRBV7-2 and TRBJ1-4; D might be TRBD1 (6 bases). This CDR3 has 14 residues. Germline V gene data show CDR1 as SGHTA and CDR2 as FQGNSA. V shed 5 bases and J shed 6 bases, with 13 bases lying between them. Written as DNA, the CDR3 is TGTGCCAGCAGCCGAAATCGGGGGCATGAAAAACTGTTTTTT. This sequence encodes CASSRNRGHEKLFF. Full variable domain (remainder filled in from reference TRBV7-2 and TRBJ1-4): GAGVSQSPSNKVTEKGKDVELRCDPISGHTALYWYRQSLGQGLEFLIYFQGNSAPDKSGLPSDRFSAERTGGSVSTLTIQRTQQEDSAVYLCASSRNRGHEKLFFGSGTQLSVL.

This clonotype was counted only a few times. The chain is built from TRBV10-3 and TRBJ2-3; D gene unclear. CDR3 length equals 11 residues. The V end lost 7 bases, the J end lost 4 bases, and 6 bases lay between the germline ends. Per germline, CDR1 ENHRY and CDR2 SYGVKD. The CDR3 is CAIMQADTQYF. CDR3 sequence (DNA): TGTGCCATCATGCAGGCAGATACGCAGTATTTT.

This clonotype was observed a few times. V gene TRBV25-1 combines with J gene TRBJ2-7; D might be TRBD1 or TRBD2, each matching 5 bases. V was pared by 6 bases and J by 2 bases, with 14 bases between. From germline, CDR1 is MGHDK and CDR2 SYGVNS. The CDR3 has 14 amino acids. CDR3 region: CASSPGRPPYEQYF. The DNA of the CDR3 is TGTGCCAGCAGCCCGGGACGGCCACCCTACGAGCAGTACTTC.

V usage is TRBV5-1 and J usage is TRBJ2-7; tentatively, D is TRBD2 (6 bases). The CDR3 covers 14 residues. V was cut by 2 bases and J by 2 bases, with 11 bases left in between. Germline V CDR1 and CDR2: SGHRS, YFSETQ. The CDR3 DNA follows: TGCGCCAGCAGCTTTAGCGGCCTAACCTACGAGCAGTACTTC. Translation: CASSFSGLTYEQYF.

This clonotype was counted ten times or more. The chain combines TRBV11-2 with TRBJ2-1, with 8 bases lining up with TRBD2. The junction had 5 bases not matched to a gene; V was cut back by 4 bases and J by 3 bases. The CDR3 contains 15 residues. Germline values: CDR1 SGHAT, CDR2 FQNNGV. CDR3 DNA: TGTGCCAGCAGCTCTTTAGCGGGAAACTACAATGAGCAGTTCTTC. The encoded protein is CASSSLAGNYNEQFF.

This clonotype was observed at least ten times. V usage is TRBV20-1 and J usage is TRBJ1-2; D might be TRBD1 (5 bases). V lost 2 bases to trimming and J lost 6 bases, with 16 bases between them. The CDR3 consists of 14 residues. CDR1 is DFQATT and CDR2 is SNEGSKA in the germline V gene (reference sequence). In DNA, the CDR3 is TGCAGTGCTAGACCCTTGGGGGTGTTGGATGGCTACACCTTC. Its translation: CSARPLGVLDGYTF.

Ten or more counts support this clonotype. The rearrangement uses TRBV5-1 and TRBJ2-3; 9 bases agree with TRBD2. Germline V gene data show CDR1 as SGHRS and CDR2 as YFSETQ. With V trimmed by 4 bases and J by 4 bases, 7 bases remained unmatched. The CDR3 covers 15 residues. The CDR3 protein is CASSTGTSMADTQYF. The CDR3 nucleotides read TGCGCCAGCAGCACCGGGACTAGCATGGCAGATACGCAGTATTTT.

The chain carries TRBV6-5 and TRBJ2-3; D is uncertain. V lost 0 bases to trimming and J lost 0 bases, with 10 bases between them. Germline CDR1 and CDR2: MNHEY and SVGAGI. CDR3 size: 16 residues. The CDR3 spells CASSYSGAYSTDTQYF. Written as DNA, the CDR3 is TGTGCCAGCAGTTACTCGGGCGCATATAGCACAGATACGCAGTATTTT.

The chain links TRBV12-3 or TRBV12-4 to TRBJ2-1; D gene unclear. V dropped 7 bases and J dropped 5 bases, with 18 bases sitting between them. The CDR3 covers 15 residues. The CDR3 is CASKATVRADNEQFF. The CDR3 DNA sequence: TGTGCCAGCAAAGCCACGGTTCGTGCGGACAATGAGCAGTTCTTC.

This clonotype showed up just a few times. The J gene is TRBJ1-2, the V gene TRBV11-2, with D possibly matching TRBD1 (5 bases). This CDR3 has 16 amino acids. V shed 1 base and J shed 8 bases, with 20 bases lying between them. Germline CDR1 is SGHAT and CDR2 is FQNNGV. CDR3 amino acids: CASSLGRQGLQEGYTF. CDR3 coding DNA: TGTGCCAGCAGCTTAGGTCGTCAGGGCCTCCAGGAAGGCTACACCTTC.

This clonotype occurred many times. This rearrangement joins TRBV27 to TRBJ2-3; possibly TRBD1 or TRBD2 for D (5 bases each). The V end was cut by 6 bases, the J end by 2 bases, with 12 bases between. Germline V gene data show CDR1 as MNHEY and CDR2 as SMNVEV (reference sequence). The CDR3 is 14 residues long. The CDR3 spells CASRPGRITDTQYF. The CDR3 region has the DNA TGTGCCAGCAGGCCGGGACGCATCACAGATACGCAGTATTTT.